This T cell receptor (beta chain) was obtained from a study of cytomegalovirus exposure and HLA in healthy donors. The J segment lost 4 bases and the V segment lost 2 bases, leaving 5 bases of the junction unmatched. The germline V gene has CDR1 GTSNPN and CDR2 SVGIG (reference sequence). The CDR3 totals 13 residues. Study results and caveats: A link between a missense DCLRE1C variant and TCR beta V- and J-gene trimming emerged from a later analysis.

In the case of this clone: Its antigen is as yet unknown.

The PCR used 60 Vbeta and 13 Jbeta primers. Clones were read by immunoSEQ multiplex PCR, and TCRdb kept only the in-frame ones, dropping some. The table lists 95,000 to 130,000 clones, approximately 9.4% of them singletons. The chain recombines TRBV30 with TRBJ2-7, with 7 bases identical to TRBD1. The sequenced sample consisted of PBMCs. The origin of this receptor is a man under 40 in good health and CMV-seronegative. The CDR3 nucleotides read TGTGCCTGGAGTCCCGGGACAGAGTACGAGCAGTACTTC. Translated: CAWSPGTEYEQYF. The entire variable domain, with the rest obtained from reference TRBV30 and TRBJ2-7, is as follows: SQTIHQWPATLVQPVGSPLSLECTVEGTSNPNLYWYRQAAGRGLQLLFYSVGIGQISSEVPQNLSASRPQDRQFILSSKKLLLSDSGFYLCAWSPGTEYEQYFGPGTRLTVT.